Reported below is one TCR beta chain. Measured with immunoSEQ multiplex PCR; TCRdb has only the in-frame clones, and not every one. The profile shows around 100,000 clones, around 84% of them singletons. This sample is drawn from a study of blood T cell repertoires in COVID-19. Overall study: Donors in the United States, Italy and Spain gave samples during acute or convalescent COVID-19.

The germline V gene encodes CDR1 MNHNY and CDR2 SVGAGI (reference sequence). The V and J ends lost 4 bases and 5 bases, in that order; junction bases with no gene match: 6. The length of the CDR3 is 15 residues. The sequenced sample consisted of peripheral blood. This receptor was taken from a human donor in a cohort sampled during active COVID-19. The genes are TRBV6-6 and TRBJ1-1, with 11 bases that match TRBD1. The CDR3: CASSFPGTGGTEAFF. The CDR3 nucleotides are TGTGCCAGCAGTTTCCCCGGGACAGGGGGGACTGAAGCTTTCTTT.